This T cell receptor beta chain was recovered during a study of T-cell reconstitution after alpha-beta-depleted transplantation in children. This clonotype was recorded at least ten times. Preparation of the TCRbeta library was carried out with unique molecular identifiers. TCRdb reanalysed the PCR reads using MiXCR and keeps one entry per CDR3 protein. The table lists 350,000 to 450,000 distinct CDR3 sequences, about an eighth of them singletons. With 4 bases removed from V and 7 bases from J, the gap between germline ends came to 10 bases. Germline V gives CDR1 LGHDT, CDR2 YNNKEL (reference sequence). The CDR3 covers 13 residues.

This receptor was identified in a human donor who donated a stem cell graft to a child with Fanconi anemia. The chain joins TRBV3-1 to TRBJ2-2, with D possibly called TRBD1 or TRBD2 (6 bases each). Sequencing was performed on PBMCs, taken from the stem cell graft. The CDR3 DNA sequence: TGTGCCAGCAGCCGGGGGGCAATCGGGGAGCTGTTTTTT. Amino acids: CASSRGAIGELFF.